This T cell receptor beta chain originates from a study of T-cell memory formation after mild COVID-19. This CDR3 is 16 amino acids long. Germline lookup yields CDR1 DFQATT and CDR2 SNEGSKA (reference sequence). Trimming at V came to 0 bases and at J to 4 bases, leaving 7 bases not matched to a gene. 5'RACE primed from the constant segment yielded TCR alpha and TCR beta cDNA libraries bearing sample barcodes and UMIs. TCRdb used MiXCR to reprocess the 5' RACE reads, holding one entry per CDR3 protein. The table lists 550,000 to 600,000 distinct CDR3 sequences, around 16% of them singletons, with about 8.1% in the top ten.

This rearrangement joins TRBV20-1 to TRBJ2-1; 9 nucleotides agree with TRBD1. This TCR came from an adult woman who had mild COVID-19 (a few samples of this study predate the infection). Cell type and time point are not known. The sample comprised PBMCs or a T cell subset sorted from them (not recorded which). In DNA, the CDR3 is TGCAGTGCTAGAGATCGAAGGACAGGGGTTTACAATGAGCAGTTCTTC. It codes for CSARDRRTGVYNEQFF.